This entry concerns a single T cell receptor (beta chain). The assay was immunoSEQ multiplex PCR, and TCRdb's table has in-frame clones only and misses some. The repertoire holds approximately 79,000 clones, with roughly 90% as singletons. The source of the sample is a study of control samples from healthy donors and cancer patients. The V and J ends lost 3 bases and 0 bases respectively, with 12 bases between them. The germline V gene has CDR1 MNHEY and CDR2 SMNVEV (reference sequence). This CDR3 has 16 residues. This TCR derives from a man in his fifties in good health. The chain links TRBV27 to TRBJ1-5; the D is unclear. The specimen sequenced was blood. The DNA for the CDR3 is TGTGCCAGCAGTTTGTCCCTCCTTAATAGCAATCAGCCCCAGCATTTT. Its protein is CASSLSLLNSNQPQHF.